These 9 T cell receptor beta chains were all obtained from the same sample, sequenced in a study of molecular identifiers for immune sequencing clone quantification. TCRdb processed the PCR reads anew with MiXCR; each CDR3 protein has one entry. The profile covers over 65,000 distinct CDR3 sequences, with around a quarter appearing a single time and around 0.77% taken by the ten largest. The sequenced sample consisted of naive CD8+ T cells from blood, with Jurkat cell RNA spiked in. The sample's subset: FACS-sorted CD8+CD4-CCR7+CD45RA+ naive T cells. The receptors were gathered from a human donor in good health. Some libraries in this study had Jurkat cell RNA spiked in.

Concerning this clonotype: Its ends do not fully match the called genes, so a read error is possible. This chain links TRBV5-6 with TRBJ2-7; 7 bases fit TRBD1. CDR1 SGHDT and CDR2 YYEEEE come from the germline V gene. CDR3 length: 14 amino acids. This chain's CDR3 is CASGLGDSSYEQYF. The CDR3 DNA is TGTGCCAGCGGCTTAGGGGACAGCTCCTACGAGCAGTACTTC.

This clonotype was observed many times. The chain has TRBV10-3 and TRBJ1-1; D call uncertain. The V gene's germline CDR1 is ENHRY and CDR2 SYGVKD. CDR3 length: 13 amino acids. Trimming stripped 4 bases from V and 0 bases from J, with 6 bases between. The CDR3 nucleotides are TGTGCCATCAGTGGAGACATGAACACTGAAGCTTTCTTT. Translated, it gives CAISGDMNTEAFF.

The chain combines TRBV7-2 with TRBJ1-2, with unresolved D. The CDR3 consists of 15 residues. V was cut by 5 bases and J by 3 bases, with 16 bases left in between. Per germline, CDR1 SGHTA and CDR2 FQGNSA. In DNA, the CDR3 is TGTGCCAGCAGCCCAACGTCGGGAGCTGACTATGGCTACACCTTC. Translating it yields CASSPTSGADYGYTF.

This clonotype has at least ten counts. The chain employs TRBV4-1 and TRBJ1-1; the match to TRBD1 covers 8 bases. Germline V gene sequence: CDR1 MGHRA, CDR2 YSYEKL. This CDR3 has 13 amino acids. The junction had 3 bases not matched to a gene; V was cut back by 4 bases and J by 5 bases. CDR3 DNA: TGCGCCAGCAGCCGGACAGGGCGGACTGAAGCTTTCTTT. Encoded protein: CASSRTGRTEAFF.

In its sample, this clonotype was seen once. This sequence may be a read error, since a much larger clone differs from it by one base. The chain carries TRBV9 and TRBJ2-3; 7 bases agree with TRBD2. The germline V gene has CDR1 SGDLS and CDR2 YYNGEE. The CDR3 sequence is 15 residues long. The CDR3 spells CASSPGTTSTDTQNF. DNA of the CDR3: TGTGCCAGCAGCCCCGGGACGACTAGCACAGATACGCAGAATTTT. Looking up the rest from reference TRBV9 and TRBJ2-3 gives the full variable domain: DSGVTQTPKHLITATGQRVTLRCSPRSGDLSVYWYQQSLDQGLQFLIQYYNGEERAKGNILERFSAQQFPDLHSELNLSSLELGDSALYFCASSPGTTSTDTQNFGPGTRLTVL.

The chain combines TRBV19 with TRBJ1-1; TRBD1 is a possible D gene (6 bases). This CDR3 is 15 amino acids long. In germline, CDR1 is LNHDA, CDR2 SQIVND (reference sequence). V lost 2 bases and J 4 bases, leaving 14 bases between the germline ends. The CDR3 DNA is TGTGCCAGTAGTATAAGCACAGGGCTGAGCACTGAAGCTTTCTTT. Translating it yields CASSISTGLSTEAFF.

This clonotype was counted at least ten times. This chain joins TRBV29-1 and TRBJ1-1; maybe TRBD1 (5 bases). The CDR3 extends over 13 amino acids. The ends were cut back, 3 bases at V and 3 bases at J, with 11 bases in the middle. CDR1 and CDR2 (germline): SQVTM, ANQGSEA. CDR3 DNA: TGCAGCGTTGATGAGGGGAGGGACACTGAAGCTTTCTTT. Protein product: CSVDEGRDTEAFF. The whole variable domain, filled in from reference TRBV29-1 and TRBJ1-1, reads SAVISQKPSRDICQRGTSLTIQCQVDSQVTMMFWYRQQPGQSLTLIATANQGSEATYESGFVIDKFPISRPNLTFSTLTVSNMSPEDSSIYLCSVDEGRDTEAFFGQGTRLTVV.

This clonotype was observed a few times. The chain couples TRBV19 to TRBJ2-2; D tentatively reads TRBD1 or TRBD2 (5 bases each). The germline V gene has CDR1 LNHDA and CDR2 SQIVND (reference sequence). The CDR3 length is 15 residues. V lost 11 bases to trimming and J lost 4 bases, with 20 bases between them. The DNA for the CDR3 is TGTGCCTGCAAATCCGGGACGAGGGGCACCGGGGAGCTGTTTTTT. Amino acids: CACKSGTRGTGELFF.

Of note for this clonotype: With a much larger clone just one base away, this may be a read error. The gene calls are TRBV7-2 and TRBJ1-4; D is unclear. The CDR3 runs 12 residues. Germline V gives CDR1 SGHTA, CDR2 FQGNSA. This CDR3 is CASSLNNENLFF. CDR3 DNA: TGTGCCAGCAGCTTGAATAATGAAAACCTGTTTTTT.